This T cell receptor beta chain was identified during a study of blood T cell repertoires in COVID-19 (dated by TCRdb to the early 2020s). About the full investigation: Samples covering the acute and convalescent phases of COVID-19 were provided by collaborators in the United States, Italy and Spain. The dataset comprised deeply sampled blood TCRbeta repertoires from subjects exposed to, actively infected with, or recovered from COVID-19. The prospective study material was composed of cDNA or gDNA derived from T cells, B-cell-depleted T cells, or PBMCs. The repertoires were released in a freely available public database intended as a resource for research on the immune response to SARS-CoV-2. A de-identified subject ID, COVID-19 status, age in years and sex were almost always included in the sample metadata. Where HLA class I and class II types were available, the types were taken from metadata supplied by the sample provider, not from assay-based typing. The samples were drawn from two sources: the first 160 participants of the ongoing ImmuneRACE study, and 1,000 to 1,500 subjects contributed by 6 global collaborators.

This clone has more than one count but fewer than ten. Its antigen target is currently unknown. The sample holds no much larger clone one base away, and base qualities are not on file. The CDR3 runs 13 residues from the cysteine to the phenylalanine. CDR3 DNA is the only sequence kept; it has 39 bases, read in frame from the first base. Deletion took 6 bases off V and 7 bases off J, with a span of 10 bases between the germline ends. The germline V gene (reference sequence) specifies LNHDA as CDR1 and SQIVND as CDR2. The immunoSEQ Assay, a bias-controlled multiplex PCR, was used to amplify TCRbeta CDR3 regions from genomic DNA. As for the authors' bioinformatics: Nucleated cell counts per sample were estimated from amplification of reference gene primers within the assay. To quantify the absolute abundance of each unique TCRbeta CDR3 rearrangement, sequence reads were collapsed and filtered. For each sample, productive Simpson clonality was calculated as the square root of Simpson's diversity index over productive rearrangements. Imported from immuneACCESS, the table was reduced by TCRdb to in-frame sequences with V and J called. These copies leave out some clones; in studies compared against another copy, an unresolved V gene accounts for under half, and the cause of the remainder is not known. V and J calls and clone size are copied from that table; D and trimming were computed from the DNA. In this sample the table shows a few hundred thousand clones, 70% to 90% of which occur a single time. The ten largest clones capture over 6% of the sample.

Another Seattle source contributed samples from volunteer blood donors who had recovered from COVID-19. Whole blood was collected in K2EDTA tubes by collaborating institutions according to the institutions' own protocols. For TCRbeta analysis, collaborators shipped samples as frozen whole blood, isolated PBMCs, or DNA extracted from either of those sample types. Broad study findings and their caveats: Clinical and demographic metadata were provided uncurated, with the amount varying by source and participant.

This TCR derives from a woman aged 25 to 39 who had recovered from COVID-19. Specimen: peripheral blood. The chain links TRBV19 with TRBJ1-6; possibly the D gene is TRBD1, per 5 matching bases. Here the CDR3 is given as CASSQGRNSPLHF. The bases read TGTGCCAGTAGCCAGGGAAGGAATTCACCCCTCCACTTT.